Sequencing of this T cell receptor (beta chain) was carried out in a study of early T cells in non-severe SARS-CoV-2 infection. Individual cDNA molecules were tagged with unique molecular identifiers. MiXCR was run by TCRdb on the 5' RACE reads, yielding one entry per CDR3 protein. Among about 70,000 distinct CDR3 sequences listed, over 8% were seen once. This CDR3 is 15 amino acids long. The germline V gene encodes CDR1 DFQATT and CDR2 SNEGSKA (reference sequence). Trimming cost V 6 bases and J 2 bases, with 20 bases left between them. This clonotype was counted at least ten times. This TCR came from an adult who was a healthcare worker with PCR-confirmed SARS-CoV-2 infection or an uninfected control (not recorded which). The genes are TRBV20-1 and TRBJ2-7; TRBD1 is a possible D gene (6 bases). This sample comprised whole blood, obtained at baseline. CDR3: CSAPAIGDKTYEQYF. The CDR3 region has the DNA TGCAGTGCCCCGGCCATCGGGGACAAAACCTACGAGCAGTACTTC.